This T cell receptor (beta chain) was observed in a study of T-cell reconstitution after alpha-beta-depleted transplantation in children. Preparing the TCRbeta library involved the use of unique molecular identifiers. TCRdb reprocessed the PCR reads via MiXCR and lists one record per CDR3 protein. The profile shows about 300,000 distinct CDR3 sequences, 6.5% to 9% of them singletons. This clonotype was observed a few times. Its matching antigen is unknown. The V end was cut by 7 bases, the J end by 2 bases, with 12 bases between. The V gene's germline CDR1 is MGHDK and CDR2 SYGVNS. CDR3 length equals 14 residues. General study findings and limits: By about two months after transplant, alpha-beta T cells reportedly arose from several hundred graft clones that had expanded. Newly produced T cells mostly provided counts and TCRbeta diversity after one year, as hyperexpanded clones declined. The high TCRbeta diversity at day 60 in some patients came from surviving recipient T cells and thymic progenitors.

The TCR comes from a female patient between 2 and 15 years old who had a stem cell transplant for Fanconi anemia, so the T cells may come from the graft donor. This sample comprised peripheral blood, obtained 360 days after TCRalphabeta/CD19-depleted stem cell transplant. The chain links TRBV25-1 to TRBJ1-3, with unresolved D. The CDR3 region is CASMAGYTGNTIYF. The DNA of the CDR3 is TGTGCCAGCATGGCGGGGTATACTGGAAACACCATATATTTT.